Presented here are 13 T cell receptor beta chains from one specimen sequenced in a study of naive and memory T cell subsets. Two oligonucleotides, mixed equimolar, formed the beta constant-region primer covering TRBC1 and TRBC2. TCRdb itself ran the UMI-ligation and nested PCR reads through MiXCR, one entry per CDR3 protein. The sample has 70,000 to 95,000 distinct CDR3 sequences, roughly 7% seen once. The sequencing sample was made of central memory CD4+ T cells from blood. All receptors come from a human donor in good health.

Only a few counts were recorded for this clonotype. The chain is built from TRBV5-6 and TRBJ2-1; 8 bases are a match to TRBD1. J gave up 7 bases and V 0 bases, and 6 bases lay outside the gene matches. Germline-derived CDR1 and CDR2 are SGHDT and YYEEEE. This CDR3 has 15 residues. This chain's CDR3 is CASSLGQGAWNEQFF. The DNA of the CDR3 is TGTGCCAGCAGCTTGGGCCAGGGGGCGTGGAATGAGCAGTTCTTC.

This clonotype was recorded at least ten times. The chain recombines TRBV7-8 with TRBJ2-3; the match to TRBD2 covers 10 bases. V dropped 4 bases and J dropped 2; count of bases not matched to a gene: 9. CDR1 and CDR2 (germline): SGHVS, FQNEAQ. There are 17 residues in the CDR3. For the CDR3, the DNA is TGTGCCAGCAGCTCGAACCTACTAGCGGGGATCACAGATACGCAGTATTTT. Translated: CASSSNLLAGITDTQYF. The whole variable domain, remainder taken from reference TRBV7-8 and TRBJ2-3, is GAGVSQSPRYKVAKRGQDVALRCDPISGHVSLFWYQQALGQGPEFLTYFQNEAQLDKSGLPSDRFFAERPEGSVSTLKIQRTQQEDSAVYLCASSSNLLAGITDTQYFGPGTRLTVL.

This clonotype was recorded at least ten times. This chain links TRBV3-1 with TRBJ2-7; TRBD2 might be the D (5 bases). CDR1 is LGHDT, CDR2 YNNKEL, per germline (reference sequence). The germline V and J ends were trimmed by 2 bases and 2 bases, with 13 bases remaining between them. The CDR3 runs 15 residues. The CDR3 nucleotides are TGTGCCAGCAGCCAATTAGGGAGTGAGGCCTACGAGCAGTACTTC. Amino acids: CASSQLGSEAYEQYF.

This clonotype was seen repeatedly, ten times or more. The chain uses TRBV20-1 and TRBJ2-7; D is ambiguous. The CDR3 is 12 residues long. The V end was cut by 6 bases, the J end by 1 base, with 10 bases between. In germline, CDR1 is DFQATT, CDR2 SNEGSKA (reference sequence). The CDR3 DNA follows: TGCAGTGCCGGCCGAGCTTCCTACGAGCAGTACTTC. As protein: CSAGRASYEQYF.

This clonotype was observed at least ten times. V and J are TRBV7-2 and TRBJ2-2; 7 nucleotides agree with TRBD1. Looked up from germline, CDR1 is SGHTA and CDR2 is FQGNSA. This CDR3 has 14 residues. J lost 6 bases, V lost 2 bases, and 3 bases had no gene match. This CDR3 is CASSLRGRPGELFF. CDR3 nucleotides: TGTGCCAGCAGCTTAAGGGGGCGCCCCGGGGAGCTGTTTTTT.

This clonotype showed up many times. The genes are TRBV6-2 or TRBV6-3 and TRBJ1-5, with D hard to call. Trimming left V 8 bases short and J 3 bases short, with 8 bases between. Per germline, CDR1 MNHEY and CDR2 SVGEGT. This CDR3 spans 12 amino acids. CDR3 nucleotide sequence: TGTGCCAGCGGCATCATCAATCAGCCCCAGCATTTT. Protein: CASGIINQPQHF.

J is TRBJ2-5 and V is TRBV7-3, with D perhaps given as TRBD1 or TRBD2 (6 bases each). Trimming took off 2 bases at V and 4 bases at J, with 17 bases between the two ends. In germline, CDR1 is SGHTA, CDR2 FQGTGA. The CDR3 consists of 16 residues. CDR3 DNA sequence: TGTGCCAGCAGCTTACTCGGGGGCGGGCGAGGAGAGACCCAGTACTTC. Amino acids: CASSLLGGGRGETQYF. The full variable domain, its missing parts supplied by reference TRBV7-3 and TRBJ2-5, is GAGVSQTPSNKVTEKGKYVELRCDPISGHTALYWYRQSLGQGPEFLIYFQGTGAADDSGLPNDRFFAVRPEGSVSTLKIQRTERGDSAVYLCASSLLGGGRGETQYFGPGTRLLVL.

The CDR3 sequence is CASSVSGQGQPQHF. Here the CDR3 DNA reads TGTGCCAGCTCGGTTTCGGGACAAGGGCAGCCCCAGCATTTT. The chain is built from TRBV18 and TRBJ1-5; possibly TRBD1 for D (6 bases). This CDR3 is built from 14 residues. Germline V gene sequence: CDR1 KGHSH, CDR2 LQKENI. The V gene lost 6 bases and the J gene lost 7 bases, with 16 bases spanning the gap.

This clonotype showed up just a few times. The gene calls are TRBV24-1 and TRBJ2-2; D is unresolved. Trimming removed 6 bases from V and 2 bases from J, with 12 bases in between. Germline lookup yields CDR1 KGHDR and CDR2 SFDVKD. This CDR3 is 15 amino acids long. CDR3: CATSQMTRNTGELFF. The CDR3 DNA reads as TGTGCCACCAGTCAGATGACTCGTAACACCGGGGAGCTGTTTTTT.

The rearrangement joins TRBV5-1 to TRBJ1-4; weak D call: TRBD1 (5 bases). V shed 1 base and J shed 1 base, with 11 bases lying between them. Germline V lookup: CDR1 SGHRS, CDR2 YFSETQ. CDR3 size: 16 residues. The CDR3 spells CASSLTVGGTNEKLFF. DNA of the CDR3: TGCGCCAGCAGCTTGACGGTGGGGGGAACTAATGAAAAACTGTTTTTT.

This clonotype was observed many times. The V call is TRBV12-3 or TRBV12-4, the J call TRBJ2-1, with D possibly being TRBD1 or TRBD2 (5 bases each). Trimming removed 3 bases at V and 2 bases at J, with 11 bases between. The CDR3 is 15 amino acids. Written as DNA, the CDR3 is TGTGCCAGCAGTTTGGGTGGGGGACCCTACAATGAGCAGTTCTTC. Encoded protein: CASSLGGGPYNEQFF.

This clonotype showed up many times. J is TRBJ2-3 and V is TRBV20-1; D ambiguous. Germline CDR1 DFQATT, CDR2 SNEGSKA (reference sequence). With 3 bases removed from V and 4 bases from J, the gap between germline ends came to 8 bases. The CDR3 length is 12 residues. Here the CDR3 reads CSASAPADTQYF. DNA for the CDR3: TGCAGTGCTAGTGCCCCGGCAGATACGCAGTATTTT.

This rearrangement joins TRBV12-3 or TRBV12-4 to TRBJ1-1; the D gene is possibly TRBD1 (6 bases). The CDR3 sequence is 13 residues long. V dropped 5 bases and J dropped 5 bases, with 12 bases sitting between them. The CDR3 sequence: CASSIGGTTEAFF. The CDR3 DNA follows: TGTGCCAGCAGTATAGGGGGTACTACTGAAGCTTTCTTT.